This entry lists 14 T cell receptor beta chains sequenced from one sample in a study of cytomegalovirus exposure and HLA in healthy donors. Use of 60 Vbeta and 13 Jbeta primers characterized the PCR. Using immunoSEQ multiplex PCR, the repertoire was profiled, and TCRdb retains in-frame clones only, with some absent. The data hold under 150,000 clones, with over 75% observed a single time. Sequencing was performed on PBMCs. The receptors were gathered from a woman between 25 and 40 years old in good health and CMV-seronegative.

The table lists this clone with a few counts. The chain uses TRBV25-1 and TRBJ1-5; D remains ambiguous. V dropped 5 bases and J dropped 1 base, with 12 bases sitting between them. Per germline, CDR1 MGHDK and CDR2 SYGVNS. There are 15 residues in the CDR3. CDR3 coding DNA: TGTGCCAGCAGTAATGCCCTAGAGAGCAATCAGCCCCAGCATTTT. The encoded protein is CASSNALESNQPQHF.

V gene TRBV21-1 combines with J gene TRBJ1-3. TRBV21-1 is an annotated pseudogene. This CDR3 is built from 15 residues. The CDR3 here is CASSKDGRRCDTIYF. Here the CDR3 DNA reads TGTGCCAGCAGCAAAGACGGGCGGAGGTGTGACACCATATATTTT.

The chain joins TRBV27 to TRBJ1-6; D uncertain. The ends were cut back, 0 bases at V and 7 bases at J, with 4 bases in the middle. This CDR3 has 13 residues. Germline loops: CDR1 MNHEY, CDR2 SMNVEV (reference sequence). CDR3 residues: CASSLSENSPLHF. The CDR3 DNA reads TGTGCCAGCAGTTTATCGGAGAATTCACCCCTCCACTTT.

The table lists this clone with a count of one. This rearrangement joins TRBV12-5 to TRBJ1-5; D is uncertain. This CDR3 comprises 13 residues. V gave up 1 base and J gave up 7 bases, with 8 bases separating them. Germline loops: CDR1 LGHNT, CDR2 FRNRAP. The CDR3 region is CASGLGSRQPQHF. The CDR3 nucleotides read TGTGCTAGTGGTTTGGGTTCTCGGCAGCCCCAGCATTTT.

This chain links TRBV7-2 with TRBJ2-7; D is perhaps TRBD2 (5 bases). This CDR3 is built from 12 residues. The V end was cut by 8 bases, the J end by 0 bases, with 8 bases between. Germline values: CDR1 SGHTA, CDR2 FQGNSA. The CDR3 DNA reads TGTGCCAGCCGGAGGAGCTCCTACGAGCAGTACTTC. This sequence encodes CASRRSSYEQYF.

The chain joins TRBV27 to TRBJ1-1, with a tentative D call TRBD1 (6 bases). V was cut by 7 bases and J by 0 bases, with 15 bases left in between. The germline V gene encodes CDR1 MNHEY and CDR2 SMNVEV (reference sequence). CDR3 size: 15 residues. The CDR3 sequence is CASTPTGFMNTEAFF. The CDR3 nucleotides read TGTGCCAGCACCCCGACAGGCTTTATGAACACTGAAGCTTTCTTT.

V usage is TRBV11-3 and J usage is TRBJ2-2; maybe TRBD2 (5 bases). The CDR3 length is 13 residues. Trimming removed 0 bases from V and 7 bases from J, with 6 bases in between. The germline V gene encodes CDR1 SGHNT and CDR2 YENEEA. The CDR3 loop reads CASSLDRGGELFF. CDR3 DNA: TGTGCCAGCAGCTTAGATCGGGGCGGGGAGCTGTTTTTT.

The V and J genes are TRBV7-8 and TRBJ2-3; 9 bases fit TRBD1. Trimming took 0 bases from V and 9 from J; bases not matched to a gene: 10. The CDR3 is 16 residues long. The germline CDR1 and CDR2 sequences are SGHVS and FQNEAQ. In nucleotides, the CDR3 is TGTGCCAGCAGCTTAGCGCCGGGACAGGGTACCGGGACGCAGTATTTT. Residues: CASSLAPGQGTGTQYF.

The sample holds one count of this clone. J is TRBJ2-2 and V is TRBV7-3; tentatively, D is TRBD2 (5 bases). CDR1 and CDR2 from the germline V gene are SGHTA and FQGTGA. The CDR3 is 13 residues long. The V end lost 4 bases, the J end lost 5 bases, and 8 bases lay between the germline ends. The CDR3 bases are TGTGCCAGCAGCTCAACTAGTACCGGGGAGCTGTTTTTT. Translated: CASSSTSTGELFF.

The V and J genes are TRBV19 and TRBJ2-1, with TRBD2 matching over 9 bases. V was clipped by 5 bases and J by 4 bases; unmatched bases: 6. Germline CDR1 reads LNHDA; CDR2 reads SQIVND (reference sequence). This CDR3 is 15 amino acids long. This CDR3 reads CASSLSGGAYNEQFF. The DNA of the CDR3 is TGTGCCAGTAGTCTTAGCGGGGGAGCATACAATGAGCAGTTCTTC.

The chain uses TRBV19 and TRBJ1-1, with TRBD1 matching 8 bases. The CDR3 length is 14 residues. V shed 3 bases and J 5 bases; nucleotides not matched to a gene: 5. The V gene's germline CDR1 is LNHDA and CDR2 SQIVND (reference sequence). CDR3 sequence (DNA): TGTGCCAGTAGTATTGAAAACAGGGGGACTGAAGCTTTCTTT. This encodes CASSIENRGTEAFF.

The chain joins TRBV7-2 to TRBJ1-5; D is uncertain. V lost 2 bases, J lost 6 bases, and 8 bases lay in between. The CDR3 runs 13 residues. CDR1 is SGHTA, CDR2 FQGNSA, per germline. CDR3: CASSLLSGQPQHF. The CDR3 nucleotides read TGTGCCAGCAGCTTACTTTCCGGTCAGCCCCAGCATTTT.

CDR3 protein: CASSYSIGGGANVLTF. In DNA form, the CDR3 reads TGTGCCAGCAGTTACTCGATAGGGGGAGGGGCCAACGTCCTGACTTTC. V is TRBV6-5 and J is TRBJ2-6, with a tentative D call TRBD1 (6 bases). V was clipped by 0 bases and J by 4 bases, with 10 bases between them. CDR3 size: 16 residues. Looked up from germline, CDR1 is MNHEY and CDR2 is SVGAGI.

The chain has TRBV6-1 and TRBJ1-3, with TRBD1 as a possible D gene (5 bases). CDR3 length: 16 residues. CDR1 MNHNS and CDR2 SASEGT come from the germline V gene. V was trimmed by 4 bases and J by 0 bases, leaving 13 bases between them. This CDR3 is CASSVAGPLSGNTIYF. In DNA form, the CDR3 reads TGTGCCAGCAGTGTTGCAGGGCCACTCTCTGGAAACACCATATATTTT.